These T cell receptor beta chains were read from a single sample in a study of blood T cells in healthy people across ages. MiXCR, run by TCRdb on the 5' RACE reads, gives a single entry per CDR3 protein. This sample has 950,000 to 1,200,000 distinct CDR3 sequences, with 35% to 40% found just once. Sequencing used blood. The receptors were gathered from a man aged 18 to 29 in good health. CDR3s include the opening cysteine and the closing phenylalanine or tryptophan. The D gene is left open where the match is weak. The size field is filled for only some rows; it gives once, few, many or a size class.

-	TRBJ1-4	TRBV7-9	-	12	TGTGCCAGCACCGGGGGGGATGAAAAACTGTTTTTT	CASTGGDEKLFF
few	TRBJ1-5	TRBV5-1	-	15	TGCGCCAGCAGCTGGGGAGGGACAAGCAATCAGCCCCAGCATTTT	CASSWGGTSNQPQHF
few	TRBJ2-6	TRBV6-2/TRBV6-3	-	16	TGTGCCAGCAGTCAGGGGCTTCATATGGGGGCCAACGTCCTGACTTTC	CASSQGLHMGANVLTF
-	TRBJ2-7	TRBV4-3	-	15	TGCGCCAGCAGCCAAGAGGGGGGGGCGATCTACGAGCAGTACTTC	CASSQEGGAIYEQYF
-	TRBJ1-3	TRBV6-1	-	15	TGTGCCAGCAGTGAAGCCCGGGGATCTGGAAACACCATATATTTT	CASSEARGSGNTIYF
-	TRBJ2-3	TRBV10-3	-	16	TGTGCCATCAGTGAGAGAGCCACGGGAGACCAATCATCGCAGTATTTT	CAISERATGDQSSQYF
-	TRBJ2-5	TRBV20-1	TRBD2	15	TGCAGTGCTAGTGAAAGCGGGGGCCTCTACAATGAGCAGTACTTC	CSASESGGLYNEQYF
-	TRBJ1-2	TRBV30	-	15	TGTGCCTGGAGTAGAATCGGACCGGAGGGCGAGGGCTACACCTTC	CAWSRIGPEGEGYTF
-	TRBJ1-2	TRBV10-3	TRBD1	13	TGTGCCATCAGGGGACAGGGGGACTATGGCTACACCTTC	CAIRGQGDYGYTF
-	TRBJ2-5	TRBV2	TRBD1	12	TGTGCCAGCAATCAGGGGGCAGAGACCCAGTACTTC	CASNQGAETQYF
many	TRBJ1-2	TRBV29-1	-	14	TGCAGCGTTGAACCCCGGGACGGTGACTATGGCTACACCTTC	CSVEPRDGDYGYTF
few	TRBJ2-1	TRBV4-3	-	16	TGCGCCAGCAGCCAAGAGCGAGCGGCCTCCTACAATGAGCAGTTCTTC	CASSQERAASYNEQFF
many	TRBJ2-7	TRBV10-3	-	17	TGTGCCATCAGTGAGTCGGCAGCTAGCGCCTATCAGTGCGAGCAGTACTTC	CAISESAASAYQCEQYF
-	TRBJ2-1	TRBV7-8	TRBD2	17	TGTGCCAGCAGCTTAGCGTCGGGGACTAGCGTCTACAATGAGCAGTTCTTC	CASSLASGTSVYNEQFF
-	TRBJ2-7	TRBV27	-	13	TGTGCCAGCGGTCGACAAGTTCCCTACGAGCAGTACTTC	CASGRQVPYEQYF
-	TRBJ1-5	TRBV10-3	-	16	TGTGCCACCGCCGCCCCCCGGGAAAATAGCAATCAGCCCCAGCATTTT	CATAAPRENSNQPQHF